This TCR beta chain is drawn from a study of CXCR3-negative and CXCR3-positive naive CD8 T cells. Germline assignment: CDR1 SQVTM and CDR2 ANQGSEA. The CDR3 covers 11 residues. Points from the study as a whole: Memory cells diverged, while naive CXCR3-positive and CXCR3-negative cells had similar TRBV-TRBJ usage. Comparably high diversity marked both naive subsets, whereas memory CD8+ cells had much lower diversity.

Notes on this clonotype: Its cognate antigen is unknown.

With UMI labels, 5' RACE was used to prepare the TRB cDNA libraries. From its re-call of the 5' RACE reads, TCRdb lists each CDR3 protein once, without DNA. This listing includes 100,000 to 150,000 distinct CDR3 sequences. Sequences were obtained from naive CXCR3- CD8+ T cells from blood. Subset reported: CD45RO-CCR7+CD27+CD95- naive CD8+ T cells lacking CXCR3 (TNR3-). V gene TRBV29-1 combines with J gene TRBJ2-2; the D call of TRBD1 rests on TCRdb alone, since no DNA is present to check it. The source of this sequence is a human donor in good health. Some clones in this sample may be carry-over from other donors' samples. This chain's CDR3 is CSAGTSGELFF.